Below, 5 T cell receptor beta chains from the same sample are listed, as sequenced in a study of T cells in women clearing cervical HPV infection (dated by TCRdb to 2016 to 2018). The library relied on the immunoSEQ multiplex PCR assay. TCRdb's version of the immuneACCESS table is confined to in-frame rearrangements and falls short of the full clone set. An unresolved V gene accounts for under half of the shortfall where checked; the remainder is of unknown origin. The sample table gives tens of thousands of clones. Together, the top ten hold roughly 1.5% of the sample. The sequenced material came from blood buffy coat. These receptors came from a woman between 18 and 69 years old with a cervical HPV16 infection that either progressed to CIN3+ or cleared (not recorded which).

Remarks on this clone: The read finishes 3 residues shy of the CDR3 end, and the germline J gene is used to complete it. The chain carries TRBV19 and TRBJ2-5; TRBD1 aligns across 8 bases. The CDR3 length is 14 residues. Trimming took 5 bases from V and 3 from J; bases not matched to a gene: 5. In germline, CDR1 is LNHDA, CDR2 SQIVND (reference sequence). This CDR3 reads CASSPGGLKETQYF. The DNA read from the CDR3 is TGTGCCAGTAGTCCAGGGGGCTTAAAAGAGACC.

Turning to this clone: With the read ending 3 residues before the CDR3 end, the germline J gene is used to fill in that end. The V call is TRBV28, the J call TRBJ2-7, with TRBD1 matching 9 bases. J lost 4 bases, V lost 5 bases, and 15 bases had no gene match. The CDR3 is made up of 17 amino acids. CDR1 MDHEN and CDR2 SYDVKM come from the germline V gene. CDR3 in amino acids: CASSPLTIGTGIYEQYF. The DNA read from the CDR3 is TGTGCCAGCAGTCCTCTCACTATCGGGACAGGGATATACGAG.

A word on this clone: The observed sequence ends 3 residues before the CDR3 terminus, with the missing tail filled in from the germline J gene. The rearrangement uses TRBV10-3 and TRBJ1-1; the D gene is possibly TRBD1 (6 bases). Per the germline V gene, CDR1 is ENHRY and CDR2 is SYGVKD. V lost 3 bases to trimming and J lost 5 bases, with 13 bases between them. The CDR3 is 14 residues long. CDR3 in amino acids: CAISEVTGRTEAFF. The covered CDR3 bases are TGTGCCATCAGTGAAGTGACAGGAAGGACTGAA.

With respect to this clone: The read halts 3 residues ahead of the CDR3 end, with the missing end drawn from the germline J gene. V is TRBV5-1 and J is TRBJ2-7, with a tentative D call TRBD2 (6 bases). CDR3 length: 16 residues. The germline V gene encodes CDR1 SGHRS and CDR2 YFSETQ. The V end lost 0 bases, the J end lost 0 bases, and 13 bases lay between the germline ends. The CDR3 loop reads CASSLGGVRSSYEQYF. The DNA read from the CDR3 is TGCGCCAGCAGCTTGGGGGGGGTTCGGAGCTCCTACGAG.

CDR3 region: CASSSGTSGRYEQYF. Partial CDR3 DNA: TGTGCCAGCAGCTCTGGGACTAGCGGGAGATACGAG. The chain employs TRBV5-6 and TRBJ2-7; 14 nucleotides agree with TRBD2. The missing CDR3 end, 3 residues past where the read stops, is filled in from the germline J gene. V gave up 3 bases and J gave up 4 bases; unmatched junction bases: 3. The CDR3 contains 15 residues. Germline V gene sequence: CDR1 SGHDT, CDR2 YYEEEE.